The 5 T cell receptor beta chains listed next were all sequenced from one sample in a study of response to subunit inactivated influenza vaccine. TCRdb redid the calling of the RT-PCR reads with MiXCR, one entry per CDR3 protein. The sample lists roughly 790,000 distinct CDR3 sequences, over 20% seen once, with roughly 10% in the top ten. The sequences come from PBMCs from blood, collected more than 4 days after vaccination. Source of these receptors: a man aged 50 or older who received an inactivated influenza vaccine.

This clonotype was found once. The CDR3 reads CASNPRTSVTDTQYF. The CDR3 DNA follows: TGTGCCAGCAATCCTCGGACTAGCGTAACAGATACGCAGTATTTT. The chain has TRBV2 and TRBJ2-3; 9 bases are a match to TRBD2. This CDR3 is 15 amino acids long. CDR1 is SNHLY and CDR2 is FYNNEI in the germline V gene. Trimming removed 7 bases from V and 3 bases from J; junction bases left unmatched: 8.

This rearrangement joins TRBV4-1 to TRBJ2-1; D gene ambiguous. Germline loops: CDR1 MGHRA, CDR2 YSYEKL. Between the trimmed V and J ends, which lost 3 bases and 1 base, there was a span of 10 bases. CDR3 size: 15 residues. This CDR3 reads CASSQMDRSYNEQFF. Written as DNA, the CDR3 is TGCGCCAGCAGCCAGATGGACCGTTCCTACAATGAGCAGTTCTTC.

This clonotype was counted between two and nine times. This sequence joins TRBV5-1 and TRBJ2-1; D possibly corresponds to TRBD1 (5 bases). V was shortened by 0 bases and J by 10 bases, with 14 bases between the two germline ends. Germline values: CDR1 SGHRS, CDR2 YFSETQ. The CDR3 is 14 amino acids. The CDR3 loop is CASSLGGPQGEQFF. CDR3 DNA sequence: TGCGCCAGCAGCTTGGGGGGCCCACAAGGGGAGCAGTTCTTC.

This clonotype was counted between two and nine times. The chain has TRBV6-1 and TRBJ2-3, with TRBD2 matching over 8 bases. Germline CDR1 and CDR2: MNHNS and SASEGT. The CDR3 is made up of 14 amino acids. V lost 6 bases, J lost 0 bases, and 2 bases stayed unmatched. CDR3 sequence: CASSRGRSTDTQYF. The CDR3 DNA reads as TGTGCCAGCAGCCGCGGGAGGAGCACAGATACGCAGTATTTT.

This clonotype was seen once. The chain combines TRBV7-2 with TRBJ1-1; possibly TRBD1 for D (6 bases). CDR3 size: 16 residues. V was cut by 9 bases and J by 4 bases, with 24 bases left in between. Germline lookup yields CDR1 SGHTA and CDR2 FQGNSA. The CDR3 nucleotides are TGTGCCAGTACCTATACAGGGTCTTCCCGTGTCACTGAAGCTTTCTTT. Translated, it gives CASTYTGSSRVTEAFF.